This TCR beta chain appears in the sequencing data of a study of blood T cell repertoires in COVID-19. On the study more broadly: There were acute and convalescent COVID-19 samples, and they came from the United States, Italy and Spain. In each case, the material was cDNA or gDNA derived from T cells, B-cell-depleted T cells, or PBMCs.

The CDR3 runs 13 residues. The germline V gene has CDR1 WSHSY and CDR2 SAAADI. In the case of this clone: At one end, the junction sequence differs from germline, possibly due to a read error.

Source study methods: Estimation of nucleated cell counts relied on the amplification of reference gene primers. The repertoire was sequenced with immunoSEQ multiplex PCR; TCRdb's copy has only in-frame clones and lacks some. From that table come the V and J calls and clone size; the DNA was used to work out D and trimming. The sample has roughly 24,000 clones; 82% are singletons. The chain recombines TRBV10-2 with TRBJ1-1; a possible D gene is TRBD1 (6 bases). This TCR derives from a human donor in a cohort sampled during active COVID-19. The sample consisted of peripheral blood. The CDR3 reads CASSESGWQGPGF. The DNA for the CDR3 is TGCGCCAGCAGTGAGTCTGGTTGGCAGGGGCCAGGATTT.